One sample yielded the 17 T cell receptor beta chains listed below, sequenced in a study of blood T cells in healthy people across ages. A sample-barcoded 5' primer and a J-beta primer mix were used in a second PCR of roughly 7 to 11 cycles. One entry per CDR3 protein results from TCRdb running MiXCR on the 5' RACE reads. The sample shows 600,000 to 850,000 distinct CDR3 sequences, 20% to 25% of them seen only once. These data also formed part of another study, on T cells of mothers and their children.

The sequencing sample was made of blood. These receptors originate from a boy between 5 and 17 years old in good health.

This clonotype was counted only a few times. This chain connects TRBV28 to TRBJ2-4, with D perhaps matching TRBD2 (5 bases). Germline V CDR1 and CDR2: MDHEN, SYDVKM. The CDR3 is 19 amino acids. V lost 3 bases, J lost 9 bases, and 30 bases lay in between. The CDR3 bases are TGTGCCAGCAGTTTTCGCTCTTCGGCCCCACTCGGGATTCTTGGCATTCAGTACTTC. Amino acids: CASSFRSSAPLGILGIQYF.

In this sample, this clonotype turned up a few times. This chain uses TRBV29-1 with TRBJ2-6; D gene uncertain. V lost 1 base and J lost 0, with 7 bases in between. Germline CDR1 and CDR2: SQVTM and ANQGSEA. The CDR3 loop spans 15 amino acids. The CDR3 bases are TGCAGCGTTGAAGTCCGGGTCTCTGGGGCCAACGTCCTGACTTTC. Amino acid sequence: CSVEVRVSGANVLTF.

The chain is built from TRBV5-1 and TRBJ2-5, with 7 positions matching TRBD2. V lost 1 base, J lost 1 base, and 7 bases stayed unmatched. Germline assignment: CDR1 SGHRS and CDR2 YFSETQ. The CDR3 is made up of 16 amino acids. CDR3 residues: CASSLSSGFIQETQYF. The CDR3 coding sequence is TGCGCCAGCAGCTTGAGTAGCGGGTTTATCCAAGAGACCCAGTACTTC. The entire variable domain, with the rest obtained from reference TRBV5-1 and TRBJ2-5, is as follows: KAGVTQTPRYLIKTRGQQVTLSCSPISGHRSVSWYQQTPGQGLQFLFEYFSETQRNKGNFPGRFSGRQFSNSRSEMNVSTLELGDSALYLCASSLSSGFIQETQYFGPGTRLLVL.

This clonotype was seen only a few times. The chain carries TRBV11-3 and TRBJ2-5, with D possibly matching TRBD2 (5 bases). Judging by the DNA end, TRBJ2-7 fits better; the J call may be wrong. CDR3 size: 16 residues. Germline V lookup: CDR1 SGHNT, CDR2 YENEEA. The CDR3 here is CASSLDSGLFSYEQYF. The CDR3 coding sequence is TGTGCCAGCAGCTTAGACTCAGGACTTTTCTCCTACGAGCAGTACTTC.

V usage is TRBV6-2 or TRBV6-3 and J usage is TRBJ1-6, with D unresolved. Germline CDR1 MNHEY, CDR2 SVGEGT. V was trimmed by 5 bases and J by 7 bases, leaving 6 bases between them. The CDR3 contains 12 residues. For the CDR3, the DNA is TGTGCCAGCAGTCGGCGGAATTCACCCCTCCACTTT. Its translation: CASSRRNSPLHF.

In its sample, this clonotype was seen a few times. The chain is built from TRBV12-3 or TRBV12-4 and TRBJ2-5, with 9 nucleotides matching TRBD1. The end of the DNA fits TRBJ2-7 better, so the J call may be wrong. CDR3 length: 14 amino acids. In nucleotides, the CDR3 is TGTGCCAGCAGTGGCCGGGACAGGGTCTACGAGCAGTACTTC. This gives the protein CASSGRDRVYEQYF.

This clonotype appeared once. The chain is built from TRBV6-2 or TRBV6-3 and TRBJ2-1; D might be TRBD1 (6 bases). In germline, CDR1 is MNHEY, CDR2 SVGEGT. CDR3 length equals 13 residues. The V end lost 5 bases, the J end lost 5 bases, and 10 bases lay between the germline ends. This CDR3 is CASSQWTDNEQFF. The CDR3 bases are TGTGCCAGCAGTCAATGGACAGACAATGAGCAGTTCTTC.

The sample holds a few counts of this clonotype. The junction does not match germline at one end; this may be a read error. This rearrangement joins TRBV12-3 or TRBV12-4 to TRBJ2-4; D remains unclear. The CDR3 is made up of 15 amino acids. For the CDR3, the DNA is TGTGCCAACAGTACCCCACTTGGGACCAAAAACATTCAGTACTTC. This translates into CANSTPLGTKNIQYF.

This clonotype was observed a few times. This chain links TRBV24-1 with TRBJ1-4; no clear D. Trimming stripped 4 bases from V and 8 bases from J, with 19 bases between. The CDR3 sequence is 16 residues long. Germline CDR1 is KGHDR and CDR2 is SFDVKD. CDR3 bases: TGTGCCACCAGTGACTTCCCGACCTCTGGAGGCGAAAAACTGTTTTTT. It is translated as CATSDFPTSGGEKLFF.

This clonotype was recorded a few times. CDR3 amino acids: CASSQAGLQKFF. The CDR3 bases are TGTGCCAGCAGCCAAGCGGGACTCCAAAAGTTCTTC. The chain has TRBV3-1 and TRBJ2-1, with D possibly TRBD2 on 6 matching bases. The CDR3 is 12 amino acids. With 1 base removed from V and 14 bases from J, the gap between germline ends came to 12 bases. The V gene's germline CDR1 is LGHDT and CDR2 YNNKEL (reference sequence).

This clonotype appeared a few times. The CDR3: CASSLATYNEKLFF. As DNA, the CDR3 is TGTGCCAGCAGCTTAGCGACGTATAATGAAAAACTGTTTTTT. This chain joins TRBV7-2 and TRBJ1-4; D is ambiguous. The length of the CDR3 is 14 residues. V lost 0 bases, J lost 4 bases, and 6 bases lay in between. Looked up from germline, CDR1 is SGHTA and CDR2 is FQGNSA.

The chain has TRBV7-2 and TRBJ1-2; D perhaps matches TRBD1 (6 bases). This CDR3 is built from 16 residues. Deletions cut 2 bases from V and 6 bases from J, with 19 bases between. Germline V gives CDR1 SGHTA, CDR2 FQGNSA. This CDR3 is CASSLQITGRMDGYTF. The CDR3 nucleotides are TGTGCCAGCAGCTTACAGATCACAGGGAGAATGGATGGCTACACCTTC.

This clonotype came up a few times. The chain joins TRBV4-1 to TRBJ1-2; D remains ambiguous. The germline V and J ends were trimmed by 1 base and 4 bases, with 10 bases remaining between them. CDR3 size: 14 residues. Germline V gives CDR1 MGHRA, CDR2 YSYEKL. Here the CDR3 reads CASSQGPSIYGYTF. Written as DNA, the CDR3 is TGCGCCAGCAGCCAAGGGCCCTCAATCTATGGCTACACCTTC.

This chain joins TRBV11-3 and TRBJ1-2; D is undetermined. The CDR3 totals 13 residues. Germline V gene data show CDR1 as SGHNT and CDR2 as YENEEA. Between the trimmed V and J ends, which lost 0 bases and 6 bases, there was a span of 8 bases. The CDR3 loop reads CASSLDWQNGYTF. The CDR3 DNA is TGTGCCAGCAGCTTAGATTGGCAAAATGGCTACACCTTC.

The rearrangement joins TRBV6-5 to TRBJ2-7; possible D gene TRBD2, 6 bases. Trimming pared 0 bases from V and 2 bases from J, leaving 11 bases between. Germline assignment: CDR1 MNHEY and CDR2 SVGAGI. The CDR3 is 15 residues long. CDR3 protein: CASSYSMRGPYEQYF. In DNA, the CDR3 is TGTGCCAGCAGTTACTCGATGCGGGGCCCCTACGAGCAGTACTTC.

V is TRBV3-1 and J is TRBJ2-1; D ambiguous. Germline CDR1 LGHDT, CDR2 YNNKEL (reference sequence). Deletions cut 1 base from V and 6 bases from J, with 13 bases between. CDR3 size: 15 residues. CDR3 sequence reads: CASSQVVVYSNEQFF. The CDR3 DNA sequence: TGTGCCAGCAGCCAAGTCGTGGTTTATTCCAATGAGCAGTTCTTC.

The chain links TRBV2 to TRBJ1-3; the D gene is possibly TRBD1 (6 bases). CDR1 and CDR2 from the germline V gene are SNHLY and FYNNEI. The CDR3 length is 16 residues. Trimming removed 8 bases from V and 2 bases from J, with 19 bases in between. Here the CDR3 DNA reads TGTGCCAGCCGTTCCGACAGGACCCTCGCTGGAAACACCATATATTTT. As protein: CASRSDRTLAGNTIYF.